A single sample is the source of the 21 T cell receptor beta chains below, sequenced in a study of blood T cell repertoires in COVID-19. Libraries were prepared by immunoSEQ multiplex PCR; TCRdb keeps only in-frame clonotypes and omits some of them. The profile shows under 200,000 clones, 60% to 85% of them singletons. Sequencing used peripheral blood. These receptors were collected from a man in his fifties or sixties with active or convalescent COVID-19.

This clone appeared many times. This rearrangement joins TRBV18 to TRBJ2-7; 7 nucleotides match TRBD2. Germline CDR1 is KGHSH and CDR2 is LQKENI. The CDR3 totals 14 residues. Trimming removed 0 bases from V and 2 bases from J; junction bases left unmatched: 1. As DNA, the CDR3 is TGTGCCAGCTCACCACCGGGAGGGACCTACGAGCAGTACTTC. Residues: CASSPPGGTYEQYF.

The chain links TRBV4-3 to TRBJ2-7, with 9 bases aligning to TRBD2. Germline lookup yields CDR1 LGHNA and CDR2 YSLEER. The CDR3 totals 15 residues. V lost 2 bases to trimming and J lost 1 base; unmatched junction nucleotides: 3. The CDR3 loop reads CASSQFTSGSYEQYF. For the CDR3, the DNA is TGCGCCAGCAGCCAATTTACTAGCGGGTCCTACGAGCAGTACTTC.

V gene TRBV7-2 combines with J gene TRBJ2-6; tentative D call: TRBD1 (5 bases). The V gene lost 7 bases and the J gene lost 0 bases, with 16 bases spanning the gap. Per germline, CDR1 SGHTA and CDR2 FQGNSA. This CDR3 is built from 17 residues. CDR3 bases: TGTGCCAGCACCCCCAGGACACCTCGCTCTGGGGCCAACGTCCTGACTTTC. Its protein product is CASTPRTPRSGANVLTF.

This clone was counted at least ten times. The chain links TRBV11-2 to TRBJ1-2; D is ambiguous. V was clipped by 0 bases and J by 8 bases, with 7 bases between them. The CDR3 loop spans 12 amino acids. Germline values: CDR1 SGHAT, CDR2 FQNNGV. CDR3 DNA: TGTGCCAGCAGCTTAGAAGGGAGCGGCTACACCTTC. Translation gives CASSLEGSGYTF.

V is TRBV7-8 and J is TRBJ1-4; possible D gene TRBD1, 6 bases. This CDR3 region has 14 residues. Trimming removed 5 bases at V and 7 bases at J, with 14 bases between. CDR1 and CDR2 from the germline V gene are SGHVS and FQNEAQ. The CDR3 region is CASSQLGAGEKLFF. The CDR3, as DNA: TGTGCCAGCAGCCAGTTGGGGGCGGGTGAAAAACTGTTTTTT.

V is TRBV20-1 and J is TRBJ2-7, with TRBD2 matching 12 bases. The ends lost 3 bases at V and 3 bases at J; junction bases unmatched: 6. The germline V gene has CDR1 DFQATT and CDR2 SNEGSKA (reference sequence). There are 15 residues in the CDR3. The CDR3 DNA follows: TGCAGTGCTAGTCACAGGACTAGCGGGATCTACGAGCAGTACTTC. It yields the protein CSASHRTSGIYEQYF.

The chain joins TRBV28 to TRBJ2-2; 7 bases agree with TRBD2. Trimming cost V 3 bases and J 3 bases; bases outside gene matches: 4. The CDR3 has 15 residues. Per the germline V gene, CDR1 is MDHEN and CDR2 is SYDVKM. CDR3: CASSFYGGDTGELFF. Written as DNA, the CDR3 is TGTGCCAGCAGTTTTTATGGGGGGGACACCGGGGAGCTGTTTTTT.

This clone turned up a few times. The V call is TRBV24-1, the J call TRBJ2-7, with 8 bases aligning to TRBD1. Germline-derived CDR1 and CDR2 are KGHDR and SFDVKD. This CDR3 is built from 13 residues. After removal of 8 bases from V and 5 bases from J, the junction contained 7 bases not matched to a gene. The CDR3 DNA is TGTGCCACCATGGGGACAGGTAGCGACGAGCAGTACTTC. As protein: CATMGTGSDEQYF.

The chain couples TRBV2 to TRBJ2-5, with D possibly matching TRBD2 (6 bases). The V gene lost 6 bases and the J gene lost 4 bases, with 12 bases spanning the gap. Germline CDR1 reads SNHLY; CDR2 reads FYNNEI. CDR3 length equals 13 residues. The CDR3: CASRPGLRETQYF. The CDR3 nucleotides are TGTGCCAGCAGACCCGGACTAAGAGAGACCCAGTACTTC.

The chain links TRBV28 to TRBJ1-6; 7 bases are shared with TRBD1. V was pared by 5 bases and J by 5 bases, with 9 bases of the junction left unmatched. CDR3 length equals 16 residues. Germline V gene data show CDR1 as MDHEN and CDR2 as SYDVKM. Here the CDR3 DNA reads TGTGCCAGCAGTCTTCCGACAGGGTATAATAATTCACCCCTCCACTTT. Its protein is CASSLPTGYNNSPLHF.

The rearrangement links TRBV2 to TRBJ2-5; TRBD2 matches 11 bases. V lost 8 bases and J lost 4; bases outside the gene matches: 6. Germline V gives CDR1 SNHLY, CDR2 FYNNEI. CDR3 length equals 14 residues. As DNA, the CDR3 is TGTGCCAGCGCGCCACTAGCGGGAGTAGAGACCCAGTACTTC. Amino acid sequence: CASAPLAGVETQYF.

This rearrangement joins TRBV7-3 to TRBJ2-1; the match to TRBD1 covers 9 bases. This CDR3 is 15 amino acids long. Germline V gene lookup returns CDR1 SGHTA and CDR2 FQGTGA. Losses at the gene ends were 4 bases for V and 7 bases for J; bases not matched to a gene: 8. CDR3 sequence: CASSSRDRASNEQFF. The CDR3, as DNA: TGTGCCAGCAGCTCGAGGGACAGGGCGAGTAATGAGCAGTTCTTC.

This clone occurred once. This rearrangement joins TRBV5-1 to TRBJ1-2; 10 bases agree with TRBD1. V trimming: 6 bases; J trimming: 6 bases; junction bases outside the gene matches: 8. CDR1 is SGHRS, CDR2 YFSETQ, per germline. The length of the CDR3 is 14 residues. The DNA for the CDR3 is TGCGCCAGCACACAACTGGGACAGGGGAATGGCTACACCTTC. Protein: CASTQLGQGNGYTF.

The chain recombines TRBV19 with TRBJ2-7; D possibly corresponds to TRBD1 (5 bases). Trimming took off 2 bases at V and 3 bases at J, with 14 bases between the two ends. The length of the CDR3 is 15 residues. Looked up from germline, CDR1 is LNHDA and CDR2 is SQIVND (reference sequence). The CDR3 protein is CASSIWQGQDYEQYF. DNA for the CDR3: TGTGCCAGTAGTATATGGCAGGGTCAGGACTACGAGCAGTACTTC.

The chain is built from TRBV19 and TRBJ2-7; 7 bases fit TRBD1. Trimming took 6 bases from V and 0 from J; bases not matched to a gene: 8. This CDR3 spans 15 amino acids. CDR1 and CDR2 (germline): LNHDA, SQIVND (reference sequence). This chain's CDR3 is CASRVNEGASYEQYF. CDR3 DNA sequence: TGTGCCAGTAGGGTCAACGAGGGGGCCTCCTACGAGCAGTACTTC.

This sequence joins TRBV19 and TRBJ2-1; the match to TRBD2 covers 7 bases. The V gene's germline CDR1 is LNHDA and CDR2 SQIVND (reference sequence). This CDR3 is 15 amino acids long. Germline trimming cut 1 base from V and 9 bases from J; bases unmatched to any gene: 9. The CDR3 nucleotides read TGTGCCAGTAGTATAGGGGCGGGAGTGAGGGTTGAGCAGTTCTTC. It translates to CASSIGAGVRVEQFF.

The V call is TRBV2, the J call TRBJ2-1, with TRBD2 matching over 11 bases. With V trimmed by 6 bases and J by 9 bases, 7 bases remained unmatched. Germline values: CDR1 SNHLY, CDR2 FYNNEI. The CDR3 covers 14 residues. CDR3 nucleotides: TGTGCCAGCAGCCCCGGGACTAGCGGAGGTGAGCAGTTCTTC. Its protein product is CASSPGTSGGEQFF. Full variable domain (missing parts from reference TRBV2 and TRBJ2-1): EPEVTQTPSHQVTQMGQEVILRCVPISNHLYFYWYRQILGQKVEFLVSFYNNEISEKSEIFDDQFSVERPDGSNFTLKIRSTKLEDSAMYFCASSPGTSGGEQFFGPGTRLTVL.

This clone was detected ten times or more. The chain joins TRBV7-9 to TRBJ2-2, with TRBD2 matching over 11 bases. V lost 0 bases and J lost 7; bases outside the gene matches: 7. Germline CDR1 reads SEHNR; CDR2 reads FQNEAQ (reference sequence). The CDR3 runs to 17 residues. CDR3 coding DNA: TGTGCCAGCAGCTTAGCCGTAGCGGGAGGGCCTGTCGGGGAGCTGTTTTTT. This sequence encodes CASSLAVAGGPVGELFF.

This rearrangement joins TRBV10-3 to TRBJ1-1, with 8 bases fitting TRBD1. J gave up 8 bases and V 7 bases, and 15 bases lay outside the gene matches. The CDR3 sequence is 15 residues long. The V gene's germline CDR1 is ENHRY and CDR2 SYGVKD. CDR3 nucleotide sequence: TGTGCCATCACATCCAGACAGGGGACGGCGGGGGAAGCTTTCTTT. Residues: CAITSRQGTAGEAFF.

This chain joins TRBV12-3 or TRBV12-4 and TRBJ2-1, with a weak D call TRBD1 (5 bases). CDR3 length equals 13 residues. The V end lost 6 bases, the J end lost 5 bases, and 11 bases lay between the germline ends. As DNA, the CDR3 is TGTGCCAGCAGCCTTGACAGCCACAATGAGCAGTTCTTC. Its protein product is CASSLDSHNEQFF.

The rearrangement joins TRBV28 to TRBJ1-5; TRBD1 matches at 8 bases. Germline-derived CDR1 and CDR2 are MDHEN and SYDVKM. This CDR3 spans 16 amino acids. The V segment lost 6 bases and the J segment 3 bases; nucleotides outside the gene matches: 10. CDR3 DNA: TGTGCCAGCAGCGATAACAGGGGGTCAAACAATCAGCCCCAGCATTTT. This gives the protein CASSDNRGSNNQPQHF.